The clone carrying this T cell receptor (beta chain) was seen only a few times. No antigen is known for it. Of the isolated RNA, all was reverse transcribed, and so the sequenced material was expressed TCRB transcripts. Assay used: immunoSEQ multiplex PCR; TCRdb lists only in-frame clones, some missing. The sample includes over 300,000 clones, 6.5% to 10% seen only once; the top ten take around 0.45%. This record belongs to a study of beta chain features in type 1 diabetes. Study-wide findings and caveats: TCRB repertoires of naive, central memory and Treg cells appeared more similar among patients than among healthy donors. The study notes PCR might favor shorter templates equally in patients and controls. Type 1 diabetes patients had fewer VDJ junction insertions and more deletions.

The V gene end was trimmed by 0 bases and the J gene end by 2 bases; junction bases not matched to a gene: 6. The CDR3 runs to 16 residues. Germline CDR1 is SGDLS and CDR2 is YYNGEE. The chain is built from TRBV9 and TRBJ2-3, with 7 bases identical to TRBD1. Sequenced: central memory CD4+ T cells from blood. The origin of this receptor is a woman aged 18-35 years in good health. CDR3 nucleotides: TGTGCCAGCAGCGTAGGCGTGGGACAGCCCACAGATACGCAGTATTTT. Residues: CASSVGVGQPTDTQYF.